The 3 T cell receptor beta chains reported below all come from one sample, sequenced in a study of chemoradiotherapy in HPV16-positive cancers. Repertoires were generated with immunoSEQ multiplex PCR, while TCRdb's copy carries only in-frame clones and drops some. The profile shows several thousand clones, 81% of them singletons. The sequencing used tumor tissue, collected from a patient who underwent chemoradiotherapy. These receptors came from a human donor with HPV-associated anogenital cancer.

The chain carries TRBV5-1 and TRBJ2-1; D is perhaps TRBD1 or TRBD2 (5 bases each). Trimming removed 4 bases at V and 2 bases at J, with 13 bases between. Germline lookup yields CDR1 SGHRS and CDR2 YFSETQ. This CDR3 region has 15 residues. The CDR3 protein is CASSARGQTYNEQFF. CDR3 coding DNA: TGCGCCAGCAGCGCCCGGGGCCAAACCTACAATGAGCAGTTCTTC.

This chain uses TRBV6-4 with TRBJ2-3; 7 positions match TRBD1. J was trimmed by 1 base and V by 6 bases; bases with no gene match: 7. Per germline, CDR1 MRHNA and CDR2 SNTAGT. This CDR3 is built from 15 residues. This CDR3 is CASSYRGIGTDTQYF. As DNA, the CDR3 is TGTGCCAGCAGCTACAGGGGTATTGGCACAGATACGCAGTATTTT.

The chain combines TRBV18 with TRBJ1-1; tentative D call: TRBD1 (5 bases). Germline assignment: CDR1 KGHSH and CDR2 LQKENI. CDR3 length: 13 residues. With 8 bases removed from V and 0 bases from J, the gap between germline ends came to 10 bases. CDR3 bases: TGTGCCAGCCGAACAGGCTTGAACACTGAAGCTTTCTTT. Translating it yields CASRTGLNTEAFF.